The 26 T cell receptor beta chains reported below all come from one sample, sequenced in a study of blood T cell repertoires in COVID-19. This table comes from immunoSEQ multiplex PCR, and its TCRdb copy is limited to in-frame clones, with some not included. In the table there are about 55,000 clones, less than 90% of which are singletons. What was sequenced was peripheral blood. The receptors were gathered from a human donor with active COVID-19. The donor label of this sample is uncertain.

The chain joins TRBV6-1 to TRBJ2-5; the D gene is possibly TRBD2 (5 bases). This CDR3 has 14 residues. CDR1 MNHNS and CDR2 SASEGT come from the germline V gene. V lost 2 bases to trimming and J lost 4 bases, with 11 bases between them. CDR3 sequence: CASSEHGIGETQYF. DNA for the CDR3: TGTGCCAGCAGTGAACACGGGATAGGAGAGACCCAGTACTTC.

The CDR3 here is CASSVQGYYGYTF. Written as DNA, the CDR3 is TGTGCCAGCAGCGTCCAGGGTTACTATGGCTACACCTTC. The chain carries TRBV3-1 (or the pseudogene TRBV3-2) and TRBJ1-2; tentative D call: TRBD1 (5 bases). Per the germline V gene, CDR1 is LGHDT and CDR2 is YNNKEL (reference sequence). This CDR3 is built from 13 residues. V lost 5 bases, J lost 3 bases, and 10 bases lay in between.

The rearrangement joins TRBV12-3 or TRBV12-4 to TRBJ2-7; tentative D call: TRBD1 (6 bases). Trimming shortened V by 6 bases and J by 0 bases, and 9 bases separated the two germline ends. The CDR3 consists of 13 residues. CDR3 in amino acids: CASSRDTSYEQYF. The CDR3 coding sequence is TGTGCCAGCAGCCGGGACACCTCCTACGAGCAGTACTTC.

This clone was counted once. The rearrangement uses TRBV5-1 and TRBJ1-1; 7 bases are a match to TRBD1. This CDR3 comprises 15 residues. In germline, CDR1 is SGHRS, CDR2 YFSETQ. J was trimmed by 1 base and V by 5 bases; bases with no gene match: 8. CDR3 amino acids: CASSPPGTANTEAFF. For the CDR3, the DNA is TGCGCCAGCAGTCCTCCTGGGACAGCGAACACTGAAGCTTTCTTT.

This chain joins TRBV2 and TRBJ1-2; D gene unclear. There are 17 residues in the CDR3. V lost 8 bases to trimming and J lost 1 base, with 23 bases between them. Germline-derived CDR1 and CDR2 are SNHLY and FYNNEI. The CDR3 region is CASQEKVASAYNYGYTF. The CDR3 DNA reads as TGTGCCAGCCAAGAGAAAGTAGCTTCTGCCTATAACTATGGCTACACCTTC.

For the CDR3, the DNA is TGTGCCAGCAGGGGGGGGACCGCCTCTAGCACAGATACGCAGTATTTT. Its translation is CASRGGTASSTDTQYF. This sequence joins TRBV5-4 and TRBJ2-3, with 7 nucleotides matching TRBD2. Germline V gives CDR1 SGHNT, CDR2 YYREEE (reference sequence). The junction had 9 bases not matched to a gene; V was cut back by 5 bases and J by 0 bases. The CDR3 has 16 amino acids.

The CDR3 loop reads CASSYSRTGGFQPQHF. CDR3 DNA: TGTGCCAGCAGTTACTCGAGGACAGGGGGCTTCCAGCCCCAGCATTTT. V usage is TRBV6-2 or TRBV6-3 and J usage is TRBJ1-5, with TRBD1 matching 11 bases. The CDR3 has 16 residues. Germline V gene sequence: CDR1 MNHEY, CDR2 SVGEGT. V trimming: 0 bases; J trimming: 7 bases; junction bases outside the gene matches: 5.

V gene TRBV7-8 combines with J gene TRBJ1-6, with D possibly matching TRBD1 (6 bases). Trimming removed 3 bases from V and 8 bases from J, with 11 bases in between. Germline V CDR1 and CDR2: SGHVS, FQNEAQ. The CDR3 sequence is 14 residues long. The CDR3 DNA is TGTGCCAGCAGCTTGGAACAGGGCTATTCACCCCTCCACTTT. Residues: CASSLEQGYSPLHF.

The V call is TRBV19, the J call TRBJ1-6, with a tentative D call TRBD1 (6 bases). Germline V CDR1 and CDR2: LNHDA, SQIVND (reference sequence). Trimming pared 8 bases from V and 0 bases from J, leaving 23 bases between. CDR3 length: 19 amino acids. Here the CDR3 reads CASGPDSRLLSSYNSPLHF. The CDR3 region has the DNA TGTGCCAGTGGCCCGGACAGCCGCCTTTTGAGCTCCTATAATTCACCCCTCCACTTT.

The rearrangement uses TRBV12-3 or TRBV12-4 and TRBJ1-2; 9 bases fit TRBD1. The CDR3 is 13 residues long. J gave up 10 bases and V 6 bases, and 9 bases lay outside the gene matches. The CDR3 DNA reads TGTGCCAGCAGAGTTACCGGGACAGGGATCTACACCTTC. Amino acid sequence: CASRVTGTGIYTF.

This clone was observed a few times. The chain employs TRBV19 and TRBJ2-2; 15 bases are shared with TRBD2. Germline V lookup: CDR1 LNHDA, CDR2 SQIVND (reference sequence). With 3 bases clipped from V and 4 bases from J, the junction kept 6 bases outside the gene matches. CDR3 size: 18 residues. The CDR3 region is CASSMRTSGGASTGELFF. CDR3 nucleotide sequence: TGTGCCAGTAGTATGCGGACTAGCGGGGGGGCGTCCACCGGGGAGCTGTTTTTT.

The chain has TRBV6-5 and TRBJ1-1, with a weak D call TRBD1 (5 bases). There are 14 residues in the CDR3. Germline V CDR1 and CDR2: MNHEY, SVGAGI. In DNA form, the CDR3 reads TGTGCAACCTCCAAGGGGCACATGAACACTGAAGCTTTCTTT. This gives the protein CATSKGHMNTEAFF.

The J gene is TRBJ2-7, the V gene TRBV19; no clear D gene. Germline CDR1 reads LNHDA; CDR2 reads SQIVND (reference sequence). Trimming removed 3 bases from V and 4 bases from J, with 13 bases in between. The CDR3 extends over 14 amino acids. This chain's CDR3 is CASSMGTLWYEQYF. The CDR3 DNA reads as TGTGCCAGTAGTATGGGCACCTTGTGGTACGAGCAGTACTTC. Full variable domain (rest looked up from reference TRBV19 and TRBJ2-7): DGGITQSPKYLFRKEGQNVTLSCEQNLNHDAMYWYRQDPGQGLRLIYYSQIVNDFQKGDIAEGYSVSREKKESFPLTVTSAQKNPTAFYLCASSMGTLWYEQYFGPGTRLTVT.

The chain combines TRBV5-4 with TRBJ2-3, with 8 bases lining up with TRBD2. CDR1 is SGHNT, CDR2 YYREEE, per germline (reference sequence). CDR3 size: 17 residues. With V trimmed by 4 bases and J by 3 bases, 13 bases remained unmatched. CDR3 residues: CASSPNTGTSDTDTQYF. The CDR3 nucleotides are TGTGCCAGCAGCCCTAACACCGGGACTAGTGATACAGATACGCAGTATTTT.

The chain couples TRBV4-1 to TRBJ1-1; no firm D call. Germline V gene data show CDR1 as MGHRA and CDR2 as YSYEKL. With 4 bases removed from V and 2 bases from J, the gap between germline ends came to 14 bases. This CDR3 comprises 15 residues. DNA of the CDR3: TGCGCCAGCAGCCGCACTCAAATATCCAACACTGAAGCTTTCTTT. This codes for CASSRTQISNTEAFF.

The genes are TRBV9 and TRBJ1-1; 10 nucleotides align to TRBD1. There are 15 residues in the CDR3. Germline CDR1 reads SGDLS; CDR2 reads YYNGEE. The junction had 6 bases not matched to a gene; V was cut back by 4 bases and J by 3 bases. CDR3 nucleotide sequence: TGTGCCAGCAGCAAGACAGGGGGCCTGGACACTGAAGCTTTCTTT. Protein sequence: CASSKTGGLDTEAFF.

This clone was picked up one time. This chain joins TRBV19 and TRBJ2-2; no definite D call. The CDR3 runs to 13 residues. V was shortened by 4 bases and J by 6 bases, with 9 bases between the two germline ends. The V gene's germline CDR1 is LNHDA and CDR2 SQIVND (reference sequence). The CDR3 DNA reads as TGTGCCAGTAGTACGAGTCGAGCCGGGGAGCTGTTTTTT. This codes for CASSTSRAGELFF.

J is TRBJ1-2 and V is TRBV2; maybe TRBD1 (6 bases). Trimming cost V 6 bases and J 5 bases, with 7 bases left between them. This CDR3 region has 11 residues. Germline CDR1 is SNHLY and CDR2 is FYNNEI. The CDR3 is CASSTGYGYTF. The CDR3 DNA reads as TGTGCCAGCAGCACAGGGTATGGCTACACCTTC.

This chain joins TRBV5-4 and TRBJ2-7, with TRBD2 identical over 8 bases. Germline values: CDR1 SGHNT, CDR2 YYREEE (reference sequence). There are 18 residues in the CDR3. Trimming took 2 bases from V and 0 from J; bases not matched to a gene: 13. Here the CDR3 DNA reads TGTGCCAGCAGCTTTAATTTCGGGGGGGGGCCTAGCTCCTACGAGCAGTACTTC. Translating gives CASSFNFGGGPSSYEQYF.

This clone has a handful of counts. The chain links TRBV4-1 to TRBJ1-3; 12 bases are shared with TRBD1. Germline V lookup: CDR1 MGHRA, CDR2 YSYEKL. After removal of 0 bases from V and 11 bases from J, the junction contained 8 bases not matched to a gene. This CDR3 comprises 16 residues. The CDR3, as DNA: TGCGCCAGCAGCCAAGATCGGGGACAGGGGGCTGTGGCCATATATTTT. This codes for CASSQDRGQGAVAIYF.

The chain recombines TRBV5-5 with TRBJ2-1, with D perhaps TRBD2 (6 bases). The CDR3 runs to 19 residues. V was clipped by 2 bases and J by 3 bases, with 24 bases between them. Germline V gives CDR1 SGHKS, CDR2 YYEKEE (reference sequence). CDR3 sequence (DNA): TGTGCCAGCAGCTTACGTAGCGGATACACACTCCTTAACTACAATGAGCAGTTCTTC. Protein product: CASSLRSGYTLLNYNEQFF.

CDR3 sequence: CASSLVGGGRINEKLFF. The CDR3 nucleotides read TGTGCCAGCAGCTTAGTCGGGGGGGGTCGAATTAATGAAAAACTGTTTTTT. This chain uses TRBV7-6 with TRBJ1-4, with D possibly being TRBD1 (5 bases). CDR3 length: 17 residues. Per the germline V gene, CDR1 is SGHVS and CDR2 is FNYEAQ. Trimming removed 1 base from V and 4 bases from J, with 16 bases in between.

In nucleotides, the CDR3 is TGTGCCAGCAGCGGTGGGGGGACTAGCAAGGAGACCCAGTACTTC. Translated, it gives CASSGGGTSKETQYF. The chain carries TRBV7-2 and TRBJ2-5, with 9 bases aligning to TRBD2. The V segment lost 5 bases and the J segment 5 bases; nucleotides outside the gene matches: 9. Germline CDR1 SGHTA, CDR2 FQGNSA. The CDR3 extends over 15 amino acids.

This rearrangement joins TRBV27 to TRBJ2-7, with D perhaps matching TRBD1 (6 bases). The germline V and J ends were trimmed by 3 bases and 2 bases, with 11 bases remaining between them. The CDR3 runs 14 residues. Germline CDR1 MNHEY, CDR2 SMNVEV (reference sequence). Here the CDR3 reads CASSFAPGAYEQYF. CDR3 nucleotides: TGTGCCAGCAGTTTCGCCCCAGGGGCCTACGAGCAGTACTTC.

The V and J genes are TRBV6-2 or TRBV6-3 and TRBJ1-5, with D hard to call. The CDR3 has 17 residues. The ends were cut back, 4 bases at V and 0 bases at J, with 16 bases in the middle. The germline CDR1 and CDR2 sequences are MNHEY and SVGEGT. CDR3 protein: CASSSNHDIYSNQPQHF. Written as DNA, the CDR3 is TGTGCCAGCAGTTCGAACCACGACATCTATAGCAATCAGCCCCAGCATTTT.

The chain links TRBV19 to TRBJ2-7, with TRBD1 matching over 8 bases. The CDR3 sequence is 17 residues long. Germline-derived CDR1 and CDR2 are LNHDA and SQIVND (reference sequence). J was trimmed by 0 bases and V by 0 bases; bases with no gene match: 7. The CDR3 spells CASSIDGIQGASYEQYF. CDR3 DNA: TGTGCCAGTAGTATAGATGGTATTCAGGGGGCCTCCTACGAGCAGTACTTC.